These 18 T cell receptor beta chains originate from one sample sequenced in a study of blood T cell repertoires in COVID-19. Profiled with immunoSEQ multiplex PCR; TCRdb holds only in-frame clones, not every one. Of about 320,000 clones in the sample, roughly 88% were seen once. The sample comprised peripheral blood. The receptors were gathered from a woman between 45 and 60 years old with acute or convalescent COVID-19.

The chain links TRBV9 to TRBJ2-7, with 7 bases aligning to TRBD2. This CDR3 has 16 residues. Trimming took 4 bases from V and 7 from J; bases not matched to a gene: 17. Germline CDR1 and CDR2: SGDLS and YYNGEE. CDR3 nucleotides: TGTGCCAGCAGCCCACTCGGGGGTAGCGGGCGGGGTGAGCAGTACTTC. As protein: CASSPLGGSGRGEQYF.

CDR3 sequence: CASSVRVNSYEQYF. The CDR3 nucleotides read TGTGCCAGCAGTGTTCGGGTTAACTCCTACGAGCAGTACTTC. The gene calls are TRBV2 and TRBJ2-7; D is unclear. The ends were cut back, 4 bases at V and 0 bases at J, with 10 bases in the middle. The V gene's germline CDR1 is SNHLY and CDR2 FYNNEI. The CDR3 spans 14 residues.

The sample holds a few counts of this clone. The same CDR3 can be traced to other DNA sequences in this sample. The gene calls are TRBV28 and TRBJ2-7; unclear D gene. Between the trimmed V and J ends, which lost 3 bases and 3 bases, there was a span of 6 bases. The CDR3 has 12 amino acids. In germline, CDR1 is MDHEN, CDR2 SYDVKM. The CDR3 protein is CASSFGVYEQYF. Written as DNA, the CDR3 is TGTGCCAGCAGTTTCGGTGTCTACGAGCAGTACTTC.

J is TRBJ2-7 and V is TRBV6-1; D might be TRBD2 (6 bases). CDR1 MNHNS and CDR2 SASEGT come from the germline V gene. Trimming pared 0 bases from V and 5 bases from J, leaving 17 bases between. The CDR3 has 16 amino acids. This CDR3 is CASSEAGGRAPNEQYF. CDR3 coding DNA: TGTGCCAGCAGTGAAGCGGGGGGACGGGCCCCTAACGAGCAGTACTTC.

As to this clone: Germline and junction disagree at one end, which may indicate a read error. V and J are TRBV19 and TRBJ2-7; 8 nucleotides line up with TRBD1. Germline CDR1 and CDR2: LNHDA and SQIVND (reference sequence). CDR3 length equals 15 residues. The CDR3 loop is CANSPRTGRAYEQYF. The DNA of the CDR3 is TGTGCCAATAGTCCCCGGACAGGGCGGGCCTACGAGCAGTACTTC. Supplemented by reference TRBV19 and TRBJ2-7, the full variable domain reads DGGITQSPKYLFRKEGQNVTLSCEQNLNHDAMYWYRQDPGQGLRLIYYSQIVNDFQKGDIAEGYSVSREKKESFPLTVTSAQKNPTAFYLCANSPRTGRAYEQYFGPGTRLTVT.

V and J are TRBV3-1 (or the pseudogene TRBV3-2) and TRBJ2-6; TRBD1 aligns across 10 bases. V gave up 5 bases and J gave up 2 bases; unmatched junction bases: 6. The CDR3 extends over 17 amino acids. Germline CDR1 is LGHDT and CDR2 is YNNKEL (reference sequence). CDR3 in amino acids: CASSVRTGGTGANVLTF. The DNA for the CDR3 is TGTGCCAGCAGCGTACGGACAGGGGGGACTGGGGCCAACGTCCTGACTTTC.

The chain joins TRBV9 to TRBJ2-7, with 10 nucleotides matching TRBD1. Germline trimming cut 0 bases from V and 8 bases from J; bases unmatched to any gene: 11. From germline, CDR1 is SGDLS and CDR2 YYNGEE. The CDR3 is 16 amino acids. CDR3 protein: CASSVGQGAVRLQQYF. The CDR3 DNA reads TGTGCCAGCAGCGTAGGACAGGGGGCAGTTCGGTTGCAGCAGTACTTC.

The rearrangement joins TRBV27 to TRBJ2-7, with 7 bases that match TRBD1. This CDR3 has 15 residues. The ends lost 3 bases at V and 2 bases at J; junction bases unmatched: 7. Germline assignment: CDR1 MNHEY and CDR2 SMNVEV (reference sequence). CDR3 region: CASSFGTEPTYEQYF. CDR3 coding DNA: TGTGCCAGCAGTTTCGGGACAGAACCTACCTACGAGCAGTACTTC.

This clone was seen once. The CDR3 bases are TGTGCCAGCAGCCCCAGGACAGGCTACGAGCAGTACTTC. This sequence encodes CASSPRTGYEQYF. V and J are TRBV7-2 and TRBJ2-7; 7 positions match TRBD1. V lost 5 bases, J lost 3 bases, and 4 bases stayed unmatched. CDR1 and CDR2 from the germline V gene are SGHTA and FQGNSA. The CDR3 spans 13 residues.

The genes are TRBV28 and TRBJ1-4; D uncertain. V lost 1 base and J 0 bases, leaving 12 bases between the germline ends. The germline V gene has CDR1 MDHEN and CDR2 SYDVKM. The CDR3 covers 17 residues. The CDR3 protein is CASSLSPGMSTNEKLFF. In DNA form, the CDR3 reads TGTGCCAGCAGTTTATCCCCGGGAATGTCAACTAATGAAAAACTGTTTTTT.

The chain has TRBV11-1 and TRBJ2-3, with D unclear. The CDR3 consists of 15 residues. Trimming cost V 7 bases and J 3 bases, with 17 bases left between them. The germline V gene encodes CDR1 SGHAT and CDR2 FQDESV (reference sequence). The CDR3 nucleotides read TGTGCCAGCACCATAATTAACACCGCTACAGATACGCAGTATTTT. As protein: CASTIINTATDTQYF. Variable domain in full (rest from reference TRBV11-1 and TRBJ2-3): EAEVAQSPRYKITEKSQAVAFWCDPISGHATLYWYRQILGQGPELLVQFQDESVVDDSQLPKDRFSAERLKGVDSTLKIQPAELGDSAMYLCASTIINTATDTQYFGPGTRLTVL.

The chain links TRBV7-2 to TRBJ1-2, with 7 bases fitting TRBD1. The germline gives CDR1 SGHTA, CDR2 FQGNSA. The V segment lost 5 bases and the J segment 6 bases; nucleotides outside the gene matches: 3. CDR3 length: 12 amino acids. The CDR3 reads CASSPGQHGYTF. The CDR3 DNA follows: TGTGCCAGCAGCCCGGGACAGCATGGCTACACCTTC.

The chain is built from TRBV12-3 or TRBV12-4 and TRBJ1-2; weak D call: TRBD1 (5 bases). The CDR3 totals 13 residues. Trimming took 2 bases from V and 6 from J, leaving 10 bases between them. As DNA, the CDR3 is TGTGCCAGCAGTTTATCAGGGATTGATGGCTACACCTTC. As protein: CASSLSGIDGYTF.

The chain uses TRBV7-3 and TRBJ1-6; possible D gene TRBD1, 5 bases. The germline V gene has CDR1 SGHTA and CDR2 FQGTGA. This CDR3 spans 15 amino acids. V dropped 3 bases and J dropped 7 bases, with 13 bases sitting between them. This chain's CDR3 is CASSFSRVPNSPLHF. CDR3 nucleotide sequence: TGTGCCAGCAGCTTCTCCAGGGTCCCCAATTCACCCCTCCACTTT.

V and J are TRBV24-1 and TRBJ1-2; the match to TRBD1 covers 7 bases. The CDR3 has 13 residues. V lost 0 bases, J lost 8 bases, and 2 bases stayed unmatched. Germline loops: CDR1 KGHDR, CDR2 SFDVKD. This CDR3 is CATSDLDREGYTF. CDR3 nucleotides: TGTGCCACCAGTGATTTGGACAGGGAAGGCTACACCTTC.

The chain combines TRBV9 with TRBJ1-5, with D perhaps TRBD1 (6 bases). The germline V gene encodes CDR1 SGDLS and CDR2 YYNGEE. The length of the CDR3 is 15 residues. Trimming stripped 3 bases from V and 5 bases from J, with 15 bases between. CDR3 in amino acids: CASSGTGGGYQPQHF. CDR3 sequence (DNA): TGTGCCAGCAGCGGGACGGGAGGGGGATATCAGCCCCAGCATTTT.

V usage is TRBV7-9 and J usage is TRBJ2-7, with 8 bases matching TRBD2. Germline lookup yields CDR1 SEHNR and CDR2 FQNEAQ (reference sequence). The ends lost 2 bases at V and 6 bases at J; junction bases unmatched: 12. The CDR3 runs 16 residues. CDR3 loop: CASSLRLTAGAGEQYF. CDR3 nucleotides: TGTGCCAGCAGCTTAAGACTAACAGCGGGAGCGGGCGAGCAGTACTTC.

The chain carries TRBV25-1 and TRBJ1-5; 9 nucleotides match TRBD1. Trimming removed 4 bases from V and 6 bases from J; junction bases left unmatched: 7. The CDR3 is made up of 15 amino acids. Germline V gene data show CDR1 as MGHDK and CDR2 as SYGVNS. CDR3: CASSGSGTGPQPQHF. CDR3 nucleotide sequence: TGTGCCAGCAGTGGATCCGGGACAGGGCCTCAGCCCCAGCATTTT.